Presented here are 15 T cell receptor beta chains from one specimen sequenced in a study of response to subunit inactivated influenza vaccine. Via MiXCR, TCRdb re-called the RT-PCR reads, giving one row per CDR3 protein. The sample lists fewer than 650,000 distinct CDR3 sequences, 10% to 15% occurring once. The sample was PBMCs from blood, taken about 40 days after vaccination. Receptor source: a man over 45 who received an inactivated influenza vaccine.

This clonotype was detected a few times. The rearrangement joins TRBV20-1 to TRBJ1-6; D perhaps matches TRBD1 (6 bases). V was trimmed by 0 bases and J by 8 bases, leaving 8 bases between them. This CDR3 is built from 13 residues. Germline-derived CDR1 and CDR2 are DFQATT and SNEGSKA (reference sequence). CDR3 in DNA: TGCAGTGCTAGAGAGGGGGGCGATTCACCCCTCCACTTT. It is translated as CSAREGGDSPLHF.

This CDR3 is CASSQNRQGRGNEQFF. For the CDR3, the DNA is TGTGCCAGCAGCCAAAATCGACAGGGAAGGGGCAATGAGCAGTTCTTC. The J gene is TRBJ2-1, the V gene TRBV3-1; 7 nucleotides line up with TRBD1. Unmatched junction bases numbered 10, after V lost 2 bases and J lost 6 bases. The germline V gene has CDR1 LGHDT and CDR2 YNNKEL (reference sequence). The CDR3 contains 16 residues.

A few counts support this clonotype. The chain recombines TRBV7-2 with TRBJ2-6; D might be TRBD1 (5 bases). The CDR3 extends over 15 amino acids. Germline CDR1 and CDR2: SGHTA and FQGNSA. The V and J ends lost 5 bases and 0 bases respectively, with 8 bases between them. The CDR3 is CASSRQHSGANVLTF. CDR3 bases: TGTGCCAGCAGCCGACAGCACTCTGGGGCCAACGTCCTGACTTTC.

This clonotype was observed many times. This chain uses TRBV12-3 or TRBV12-4 with TRBJ2-3, with 7 bases that match TRBD2. The CDR3 covers 12 residues. Trimming at V came to 3 bases and at J to 14 bases, leaving 8 bases not matched to a gene. The CDR3 nucleotides read TGTGCCAGCAGTTTTTCTTGGCGGGAGTGGTATTTT. This encodes CASSFSWREWYF.

In this sample, this clonotype turned up many times. This chain joins TRBV21-1 and TRBJ1-4. TRBV21-1 is classified as a pseudogene. CDR3 size: 17 residues. CDR3 coding DNA: TGTGCCAGCAGCAAAGCGGGGTGCAATCCAACTAATGAAAAACTGTTTTTT. Amino acids: CASSKAGCNPTNEKLFF.

The chain employs TRBV4-3 and TRBJ1-1; 7 bases are shared with TRBD1. Trimming cost V 0 bases and J 11 bases; bases outside gene matches: 12. CDR1 is LGHNA, CDR2 YSLEER, per germline. The CDR3 extends over 15 amino acids. The CDR3 is CASSQEWVEGAQAFF. The CDR3 DNA reads as TGCGCCAGCAGCCAAGAGTGGGTAGAGGGGGCACAGGCTTTCTTT.

Notes on this clonotype: Its ends do not fully match the called genes, so a read error is possible. The V and J genes are TRBV5-1 and TRBJ2-5; 7 bases fit TRBD1. CDR1 and CDR2 (germline): SGHRS, YFSETQ. This CDR3 region has 12 residues. CDR3 DNA: TGCGTCAGCAGGGGGAGTCAAGAGACCCAGTACTTC. Encoded protein: CVSRGSQETQYF.

CDR3 protein: CASSLAVDAGELFF. In DNA form, the CDR3 reads TGTGCCAGCAGCTTAGCTGTAGACGCCGGGGAGCTGTTTTTT. V gene TRBV7-6 combines with J gene TRBJ2-2; D is unclear. V was cut by 0 bases and J by 6 bases, with 8 bases left in between. The V gene's germline CDR1 is SGHVS and CDR2 FNYEAQ. The CDR3 runs to 14 residues.

This clonotype was counted a few times. The chain links TRBV24-1 to TRBJ2-2, with TRBD1 matching 10 bases. The CDR3 spans 16 residues. Germline V gene lookup returns CDR1 KGHDR and CDR2 SFDVKD. J gave up 3 bases and V 7 bases, and 7 bases lay outside the gene matches. The CDR3 sequence: CATRARQGADTGELFF. In nucleotides, the CDR3 is TGTGCCACCAGAGCGCGACAGGGGGCGGACACCGGGGAGCTGTTTTTT.

J is TRBJ1-5 and V is TRBV7-8, with D tentatively TRBD1 (6 bases). The V gene's germline CDR1 is SGHVS and CDR2 FQNEAQ. The CDR3 consists of 14 residues. Trimming took off 7 bases at V and 5 bases at J, with 15 bases between the two ends. The CDR3 DNA reads TGTGCCAGCACCACAGGGACGGCGCATCAGCCCCAGCATTTT. Amino acid sequence: CASTTGTAHQPQHF.

V and J are TRBV7-9 and TRBJ2-3; no clear D gene. The germline gives CDR1 SEHNR, CDR2 FQNEAQ (reference sequence). The CDR3 contains 12 residues. V lost 7 bases, J lost 2 bases, and 7 bases lay in between. In DNA, the CDR3 is TGTGCCAGCAACAAACTCACAGATACGCAGTATTTT. Amino acids: CASNKLTDTQYF.

The chain recombines TRBV20-1 with TRBJ2-1; maybe TRBD2 (6 bases). Germline assignment: CDR1 DFQATT and CDR2 SNEGSKA (reference sequence). V dropped 6 bases and J dropped 6 bases, with 18 bases sitting between them. The CDR3 totals 14 residues. Here the CDR3 reads CSAPRRVRINEQFF. The CDR3 DNA follows: TGCAGTGCCCCGAGGAGGGTCCGTATCAATGAGCAGTTCTTC.

This clonotype was detected many times. For the CDR3, the DNA is TGCAGTGCTATGGCTAGCGGGAGATACGAGCAGTACTTC. It translates to CSAMASGRYEQYF. This sequence joins TRBV20-1 and TRBJ2-7; 10 nucleotides align to TRBD2. The CDR3 length is 13 residues. Germline CDR1 is DFQATT and CDR2 is SNEGSKA (reference sequence). Trimming took 4 bases from V and 4 from J; bases not matched to a gene: 4.

This clonotype has ten or more counts. This sequence joins TRBV20-1 and TRBJ2-5, with TRBD1 matching over 7 bases. Germline V gene lookup returns CDR1 DFQATT and CDR2 SNEGSKA (reference sequence). J gave up 4 bases and V 3 bases, and 2 bases lay outside the gene matches. The CDR3 runs 12 residues. CDR3 in amino acids: CSASRDRETQYF. For the CDR3, the DNA is TGCAGTGCTAGCCGGGACAGAGAGACCCAGTACTTC.

This chain uses TRBV12-3 or TRBV12-4 with TRBJ1-5; TRBD1 agrees at 7 bases. V lost 7 bases, J lost 1 base, and 7 bases stayed unmatched. This CDR3 has 15 residues. The CDR3 protein is CASNRQGKSNQPQHF. DNA of the CDR3: TGTGCCAGCAATAGACAGGGTAAAAGCAATCAGCCCCAGCATTTT.